These T cell receptor beta chains were read from a single sample in a study of CD8 T cells in ankylosing spondylitis. TCRdb redid the calling of the 5' RACE reads with MiXCR, one entry per CDR3 protein. The table has 200,000 to 250,000 distinct CDR3 sequences, roughly 6.6% seen once. What was sequenced was blood, either unsorted or a sorted T cell fraction (not recorded which). The receptors shown here come from a male donor with ankylosing spondylitis. Each CDR3 is given with its conserved first and last residue. D genes are given only for firm matches. Clone size is not always given. Where it is, it says once, few, many or a class for expanded clones.

length	size	V	J	D	CDR3	DNA
16	few	TRBV24-1	TRBJ2-5	TRBD2	CATSDPGLAGQETQYF	TGTGCCACCAGTGATCCCGGACTAGCGGGGCAAGAGACCCAGTACTTC
13	once	TRBV12-3/TRBV12-4	TRBJ1-1	-	CASSNRGGPGAFF	TGTGCCAGCAGCAACCGGGGAGGCCCAGGGGCTTTCTTT
16	many	TRBV7-3	TRBJ2-7	-	CASSLNDGGKAYEQYF	TGTGCCAGCAGCTTAAATGACGGAGGGAAGGCCTACGAGCAGTACTTC
17	many	TRBV7-9	TRBJ2-1	TRBD2	CASSLPGAGGLEDEQFF	TGTGCCAGCAGCTTACCAGGGGCGGGGGGGCTTGAGGATGAGCAGTTCTTC
14	many	TRBV4-3	TRBJ2-3	-	CASSQGRGADTQYF	TGCGCCAGCAGCCAAGGGAGGGGAGCAGATACGCAGTATTTT
15	many	TRBV20-1	TRBJ2-7	-	CSAGHPGRSYYEQYF	TGCAGTGCTGGTCACCCGGGGAGATCTTACTACGAGCAGTACTTC
14	many	TRBV28	TRBJ1-1	-	CASSLVRSNTEAFF	TGTGCCAGCAGTTTAGTCAGGTCGAACACTGAAGCTTTCTTT
15	few	TRBV9	TRBJ2-7	-	CASSPFSQGSYEQYF	TGTGCCAGCAGCCCCTTTTCCCAGGGGAGCTACGAGCAGTACTTC
16	many	TRBV7-2	TRBJ2-1	-	CASSLAAEVIYNEQFF	TGTGCCAGCAGCTTAGCGGCAGAAGTAATTTACAATGAGCAGTTCTTC
16	many	TRBV20-1	TRBJ1-2	-	CSARDRDRAFILGYTF	TGCAGTGCTAGAGATCGCGACAGAGCCTTTATTCTCGGCTACACCTTC
14	-	TRBV7-2	TRBJ1-1	-	CASSAQDQNTEAFF	TGTGCCAGCAGCGCACAGGACCAGAACACTGAAGCTTTCTTT
15	many	TRBV21-1	TRBJ2-2	-	CASSLRDRETGELFF	TGTGCCAGCAGCCTCCGGGACAGGGAAACCGGGGAGCTGTTTTTT
16	many	TRBV4-2	TRBJ2-7	TRBD1	CASSSRTGGRAYEQYF	TGTGCCAGCAGCAGCAGAACAGGGGGAAGGGCCTACGAGCAGTACTTC
13	few	TRBV27	TRBJ2-1	-	CASRGLVRGEQFF	TGTGCCAGCAGAGGACTGGTTCGGGGCGAGCAGTTCTTC
15	many	TRBV4-3	TRBJ1-1	TRBD1	CASSLGTGIWTEAFF	TGCGCCAGCAGCCTCGGGACAGGGATCTGGACTGAAGCTTTCTTT
14	many	TRBV27	TRBJ2-7	TRBD1	CASSPRTGWWEQYF	TGTGCCAGCAGTCCTAGGACAGGGTGGTGGGAGCAGTACTTC
16	many	TRBV4-2	TRBJ2-4	TRBD2	CASSQSGSLAKNIQYF	TGTGCCAGCAGCCAAAGCGGGAGTTTAGCCAAAAACATTCAGTACTTC
11	many	TRBV6-5	TRBJ2-7	-	CASKKNYEQYF	TGTGCCAGCAAGAAAAACTACGAGCAGTACTTC
15	many	TRBV6-5	TRBJ1-2	-	CASSYPGGRSGGYTF	TGTGCCAGCAGTTACCCTGGGGGCAGGTCAGGCGGCTACACCTTC
16	many	TRBV4-2	TRBJ2-2	-	CASSQEEGRSTGELFF	TGTGCCAGCAGCCAAGAAGAGGGGCGTAGCACCGGGGAGCTGTTTTTT
19	many	TRBV4-2	TRBJ2-1	TRBD2	CASSQSGTSGVGSYNEQFF	TGTGCCAGCAGCCAATCCGGGACTAGCGGAGTCGGCTCCTACAATGAGCAGTTCTTC
12	many	TRBV7-2	TRBJ2-1	-	CASETGTNEQFF	TGTGCCAGCGAGACAGGTACCAATGAGCAGTTCTTC
15	many	TRBV7-8	TRBJ1-6	-	CASSLEVVGSSPLHF	TGTGCCAGCAGCTTAGAAGTGGTGGGATCATCACCCCTCCACTTT
14	few	TRBV7-9	TRBJ1-2	-	CASSLATVIYGYTF	TGTGCCAGCAGCTTAGCGACGGTTATCTATGGCTACACCTTC
15	few	TRBV15	TRBJ1-3	TRBD1	CATSRVTGSGNTIYF	TGTGCCACCAGCAGAGTGACAGGGTCGGGAAACACCATATATTTT
13	many	TRBV29-1	TRBJ1-2	TRBD1	CSVEEGQGYGYTF	TGCAGCGTTGAAGAAGGACAGGGCTATGGCTACACCTTC
18	-	TRBV4-2	TRBJ1-2	-	CAISLGHLPGTPSPGYTF	TGTGCCATCAGCCTAGGACACCTCCCCGGGACACCCTCCCCTGGCTACACCTTC
13	many	TRBV7-9	TRBJ2-7	-	CASSWVGAYEQYF	TGTGCCAGCAGTTGGGTCGGTGCCTACGAGCAGTACTTC
15	many	TRBV7-8	TRBJ1-3	-	CASSLPGMGGNTIYF	TGTGCCAGCAGCTTACCGGGGATGGGAGGAAACACCATATATTTT
14	many	TRBV20-1	TRBJ2-7	-	CSAREMGLHYEQYF	TGCAGTGCTAGAGAAATGGGACTGCATTACGAGCAGTACTTC
17	-	TRBV10-3	TRBJ2-7	-	CAIMTDGVQGAPPEQYF	TGTGCCATCATGACGGACGGAGTCCAAGGGGCTCCCCCCGAGCAGTACTTC
15	-	TRBV20-1	TRBJ2-1	-	CSARPLVALGDEQFF	TGCAGTGCTAGACCACTAGTGGCATTGGGTGATGAGCAGTTCTTC
15	few	TRBV7-6	TRBJ1-1	-	CASSPQPDVNTEAFF	TGTGCCAGCAGCCCCCAGCCGGATGTGAACACTGAAGCTTTCTTT
14	many	TRBV11-2	TRBJ2-7	-	CASSLTSRVYEQYF	TGTGCCAGCAGCTTAACCAGTCGAGTCTACGAGCAGTACTTC